These 31 T cell receptor beta chains were all obtained from the same sample, sequenced in a study of T-cell memory formation after mild COVID-19. TCRdb ran MiXCR on the 5' RACE reads and lists one entry per CDR3 protein. This sample carries about 470,000 distinct CDR3 sequences, more than 20% of them seen once, and the ten largest clones take 12%. The material sequenced was PBMCs or a T cell subset sorted from them (not recorded which). The receptors come from an adult woman who had mild COVID-19 (a few samples of this study predate the infection). Cell type and time point are not known.

This clonotype came up a few times. The chain uses TRBV10-3 and TRBJ2-5, with 14 bases matching TRBD2. Trimming took 7 bases from V and 3 from J; bases not matched to a gene: 13. CDR1 ENHRY and CDR2 SYGVKD come from the germline V gene. The CDR3 is made up of 18 amino acids. The CDR3 sequence: CAINSRGLAGDPEETQYF. The CDR3 DNA reads as TGTGCCATCAATAGTCGGGGACTAGCGGGGGACCCGGAAGAGACCCAGTACTTC.

The chain joins TRBV3-1 to TRBJ2-2; 10 bases map to TRBD2. With V trimmed by 2 bases and J by 6 bases, 6 bases remained unmatched. From germline, CDR1 is LGHDT and CDR2 YNNKEL (reference sequence). CDR3 size: 16 residues. The CDR3, as DNA: TGTGCCAGCAGCCAAACCCTAGCGGGAGCGGCCGGGGAGCTGTTTTTT. Translation: CASSQTLAGAAGELFF.

The chain links TRBV3-1 to TRBJ2-2; no reliable D call. The CDR3 runs 12 residues. Trimming left V 4 bases short and J 7 bases short, with 7 bases between. Germline assignment: CDR1 LGHDT and CDR2 YNNKEL (reference sequence). The CDR3 region has the DNA TGTGCCAGCAGCCGTGAACACGGGGAGCTGTTTTTT. Translation: CASSREHGELFF.

In this sample, this clonotype turned up a few times. The gene calls are TRBV12-3 or TRBV12-4 and TRBJ1-1; no firm D call. Deletions cut 7 bases from V and 2 bases from J, with 14 bases between. The CDR3 has 14 amino acids. The CDR3 sequence is CASTRTGSNTEAFF. The CDR3 coding sequence is TGTGCCAGCACCCGAACTGGTTCTAACACTGAAGCTTTCTTT.

This chain uses TRBV10-3 with TRBJ2-3; D is unclear. Trimming shortened V by 4 bases and J by 4 bases, and 15 bases separated the two germline ends. In germline, CDR1 is ENHRY, CDR2 SYGVKD. This CDR3 region has 15 residues. The CDR3 sequence is CAISGGVRSSDTQYF. Written as DNA, the CDR3 is TGTGCCATCAGTGGAGGAGTGAGGTCATCAGATACGCAGTATTTT.

The rearrangement links TRBV7-2 to TRBJ2-3; a possible D gene is TRBD2 (5 bases). Germline loops: CDR1 SGHTA, CDR2 FQGNSA. Trimming took off 4 bases at V and 2 bases at J, with 16 bases between the two ends. The length of the CDR3 is 16 residues. CDR3 nucleotides: TGTGCCAGCAGCTCCAGGAGGCTAGACGACACAGATACGCAGTATTTT. It is translated as CASSSRRLDDTDTQYF.

This chain connects TRBV6-2 or TRBV6-3 to TRBJ2-7; 11 nucleotides line up with TRBD2. CDR1 MNHEY and CDR2 SVGEGT come from the germline V gene. The CDR3 is 18 residues long. V was clipped by 0 bases and J by 0 bases; unmatched bases: 7. The DNA for the CDR3 is TGTGCCAGCAGTTACTCAGCGCTAGCGGGAGGCATCTCCTACGAGCAGTACTTC. It specifies CASSYSALAGGISYEQYF.

The rearrangement links TRBV7-8 to TRBJ1-2; 8 bases agree with TRBD1. Germline assignment: CDR1 SGHVS and CDR2 FQNEAQ. With 3 bases clipped from V and 3 bases from J, the junction kept 3 bases outside the gene matches. The CDR3 totals 14 residues. This CDR3 is CASSLMDRDYGYTF. The CDR3 DNA follows: TGTGCCAGCAGCTTGATGGACAGGGACTATGGCTACACCTTC.

This clonotype appeared a few times. V gene TRBV6-5 combines with J gene TRBJ2-1, with 13 bases lining up with TRBD2. The junction had 4 bases not matched to a gene; V was cut back by 5 bases and J by 6 bases. The CDR3 runs 15 residues. Germline V gives CDR1 MNHEY, CDR2 SVGAGI. The DNA of the CDR3 is TGTGCCAGCAGTCCACGGACTAGCGGGAGCAATGAGCAGTTCTTC. The encoded protein is CASSPRTSGSNEQFF.

The J gene is TRBJ2-1, the V gene TRBV20-1, with TRBD2 identical over 13 bases. There are 14 residues in the CDR3. Germline V lookup: CDR1 DFQATT, CDR2 SNEGSKA (reference sequence). V shed 6 bases, J shed 2 bases, and the junction held 1 base outside the gene matches. This CDR3 is CSAGLAGAYNEQFF. CDR3 DNA sequence: TGCAGTGCCGGACTAGCGGGGGCCTACAATGAGCAGTTCTTC.

The V gene is TRBV27, the J gene TRBJ1-3; the match to TRBD1 covers 7 bases. Germline V gene lookup returns CDR1 MNHEY and CDR2 SMNVEV (reference sequence). The CDR3 consists of 17 residues. Trimming took 6 bases from V and 0 from J; bases not matched to a gene: 11. CDR3 protein: CASSARGHRGSGNTIYF. The CDR3 DNA is TGTGCCAGCAGCGCGAGGGGGCACCGGGGCTCTGGAAACACCATATATTTT.

This clonotype was observed a handful of times. This sequence joins TRBV24-1 and TRBJ1-5; D not certain. The CDR3 has 11 residues. Germline lookup yields CDR1 KGHDR and CDR2 SFDVKD. V lost 10 bases and J lost 2, with 5 bases in between. CDR3 amino acids: CATGGNQPQHF. The CDR3 region has the DNA TGTGCCACGGGCGGCAATCAGCCCCAGCATTTT.

The chain uses TRBV10-3 and TRBJ1-6; 7 nucleotides agree with TRBD1. The CDR3 runs 16 residues. The germline gives CDR1 ENHRY, CDR2 SYGVKD. V trimming: 4 bases; J trimming: 10 bases; junction bases outside the gene matches: 13. CDR3 coding DNA: TGTGCCATCAGTGGCCAAGCGGGACAGTCTGCGTCACCCCTCCACTTT. As protein: CAISGQAGQSASPLHF.

This clonotype has a handful of counts. The genes are TRBV13 and TRBJ2-1; D tentatively reads TRBD1 or TRBD2 (5 bases each). V dropped 4 bases and J dropped 0 bases, with 13 bases sitting between them. This CDR3 region has 16 residues. Germline V gives CDR1 PRHDT, CDR2 FYEKMQ (reference sequence). The CDR3 loop is CASSSSGASSYNEQFF. CDR3 in DNA: TGTGCCAGCAGCTCCTCCGGGGCCAGCTCCTACAATGAGCAGTTCTTC.

The chain links TRBV24-1 to TRBJ1-5, with 8 bases fitting TRBD1. Germline CDR1 KGHDR, CDR2 SFDVKD. The CDR3 contains 15 residues. J was trimmed by 4 bases and V by 3 bases; bases with no gene match: 4. CDR3 sequence reads: CATSDRTGLNQPQHF. The DNA for the CDR3 is TGTGCCACCAGTGATCGGACAGGGCTTAATCAGCCCCAGCATTTT.

CDR3 nucleotides: TGTGCCATCAGTCTGGGACTAGCGGGGACATACAATGAGCAGTTCTTC. The encoded protein is CAISLGLAGTYNEQFF. V gene TRBV10-3 combines with J gene TRBJ2-1, with 13 positions matching TRBD2. Germline CDR1 reads ENHRY; CDR2 reads SYGVKD. V lost 5 bases to trimming and J lost 4 bases; unmatched junction nucleotides: 5. This CDR3 spans 16 amino acids.

This chain links TRBV10-3 with TRBJ2-3; no clear D gene. V was pared by 2 bases and J by 1 base, with 1 base between. Germline assignment: CDR1 ENHRY and CDR2 SYGVKD. The CDR3 is made up of 12 amino acids. CDR3 loop: CAISEGTDTQYF. DNA for the CDR3: TGTGCCATCAGTGAGGGCACAGATACGCAGTATTTT.

The chain links TRBV7-2 to TRBJ1-6; 7 positions agree with TRBD1. The CDR3 is made up of 15 amino acids. V shed 5 bases and J 7 bases; nucleotides not matched to a gene: 8. CDR1 is SGHTA and CDR2 is FQGNSA in the germline V gene. The CDR3 DNA reads TGTGCCAGCAGCCCCCAGGGACAGTTAAATTCACCCCTCCACTTT. This gives the protein CASSPQGQLNSPLHF.

This clonotype was observed a few times. The CDR3 reads CASSHGAPYEQYF. CDR3 nucleotide sequence: TGTGCCAGCAGCCACGGGGCTCCCTACGAGCAGTACTTC. The gene calls are TRBV7-2 and TRBJ2-7, with D possibly being TRBD1 or TRBD2 (5 bases each). This CDR3 comprises 13 residues. Germline V lookup: CDR1 SGHTA, CDR2 FQGNSA. Trimming cost V 5 bases and J 2 bases, with 10 bases left between them.

This clonotype has more than one count but fewer than ten. The chain links TRBV9 to TRBJ2-3, with 16 bases identical to TRBD2. The V gene's germline CDR1 is SGDLS and CDR2 YYNGEE. The CDR3 covers 18 residues. Trimming at V came to 4 bases and at J to 9 bases, leaving 14 bases not matched to a gene. CDR3 region: CASSPQRGLAGGPTTQYF. The DNA of the CDR3 is TGTGCCAGCAGCCCCCAGCGGGGACTAGCGGGAGGGCCTACCACGCAGTATTTT.

This clonotype occurred many times. This chain joins TRBV4-3 and TRBJ2-5; no definite D call. This CDR3 contains 16 residues. V was trimmed by 0 bases and J by 5 bases, leaving 16 bases between them. Per germline, CDR1 LGHNA and CDR2 YSLEER. CDR3 residues: CASSQDEAPSRETQYF. For the CDR3, the DNA is TGCGCCAGCAGCCAAGATGAGGCACCGAGTCGGGAGACCCAGTACTTC.

J is TRBJ2-1 and V is TRBV20-1; 7 bases match TRBD1. CDR3 size: 15 residues. J was trimmed by 8 bases and V by 5 bases; bases with no gene match: 15. In germline, CDR1 is DFQATT, CDR2 SNEGSKA (reference sequence). The DNA of the CDR3 is TGCAGTGCTCCCGAGGCGGTGGACAGGAGGTATGAGCAGTTCTTC. Translating gives CSAPEAVDRRYEQFF.

This clonotype was seen a few times. The chain combines TRBV9 with TRBJ2-2; D unresolved. The V gene's germline CDR1 is SGDLS and CDR2 YYNGEE. Trimming removed 0 bases from V and 8 bases from J, with 5 bases in between. The CDR3 covers 12 residues. The CDR3: CASSVVRGELFF. The CDR3 DNA follows: TGTGCCAGCAGCGTAGTCAGGGGGGAGCTGTTTTTT.

The sample holds a few counts of this clonotype. The chain carries TRBV6-5 and TRBJ2-7, with D perhaps given as TRBD1 or TRBD2 (6 bases each). CDR3 length: 19 residues. V gave up 2 bases and J gave up 2 bases, with 25 bases separating them. Germline CDR1 reads MNHEY; CDR2 reads SVGAGI. The CDR3 region is CASSYKWGAEDYSTYEQYF. CDR3 bases: TGTGCCAGCAGTTACAAGTGGGGGGCCGAAGACTACTCAACCTACGAGCAGTACTTC.

The chain is built from TRBV4-1 and TRBJ1-1; D perhaps matches TRBD1 (5 bases). Germline V gene sequence: CDR1 MGHRA, CDR2 YSYEKL. V was pared by 3 bases and J by 1 base, with 9 bases between. The CDR3 is 14 residues long. CDR3 sequence: CASSHDSSNTEAFF. CDR3 bases: TGCGCCAGCAGCCACGACAGTTCGAACACTGAAGCTTTCTTT.

V gene TRBV7-2 combines with J gene TRBJ1-2; TRBD1 matches at 7 bases. Germline CDR1 is SGHTA and CDR2 is FQGNSA. V gave up 0 bases and J gave up 8 bases; unmatched junction bases: 12. This CDR3 has 16 residues. DNA for the CDR3: TGTGCCAGCAGCTTAGCGCTACAGGGGAAGGGATACGGCTACACCTTC. Its translation is CASSLALQGKGYGYTF.

The table lists this clonotype with many counts. The chain combines TRBV4-3 with TRBJ2-7, with TRBD2 identical over 12 bases. Trimming at V came to 1 base and at J to 3 bases, leaving 4 bases not matched to a gene. Germline-derived CDR1 and CDR2 are LGHNA and YSLEER. The CDR3 runs 16 residues. CDR3 DNA: TGCGCCAGCAGCCAAGGGCTAGCGGGAGGGCTCTACGAGCAGTACTTC. Its translation: CASSQGLAGGLYEQYF.

The chain joins TRBV2 to TRBJ2-3, with 7 bases that match TRBD2. J was trimmed by 4 bases and V by 7 bases; bases with no gene match: 11. CDR1 is SNHLY and CDR2 is FYNNEI in the germline V gene. The CDR3 loop spans 15 amino acids. In DNA form, the CDR3 reads TGTGCCAGCATTCCAGCGGGGTCCCCTGCAGATACGCAGTATTTT. The encoded protein is CASIPAGSPADTQYF.

The chain is built from TRBV7-3 and TRBJ2-3, with 14 positions matching TRBD2. The CDR3 totals 19 residues. Germline V gene lookup returns CDR1 SGHTA and CDR2 FQGTGA. The V gene end was trimmed by 4 bases and the J gene end by 3 bases; junction bases not matched to a gene: 12. The CDR3 sequence is CASSSRGLAGEEVTDTQYF. CDR3 DNA: TGTGCCAGCAGCTCCCGGGGACTAGCGGGGGAGGAGGTAACAGATACGCAGTATTTT.

The chain recombines TRBV5-1 with TRBJ1-2; the match to TRBD1 covers 8 bases. Trimming at V came to 4 bases and at J to 4 bases, leaving 3 bases not matched to a gene. Germline-derived CDR1 and CDR2 are SGHRS and YFSETQ. This CDR3 has 13 amino acids. CDR3 sequence: CASSIQGAYGYTF. The CDR3 DNA reads as TGCGCCAGCAGCATTCAGGGGGCCTATGGCTACACCTTC.

This clonotype was picked up a small number of times. The gene calls are TRBV18 and TRBJ1-1; D possibly corresponds to TRBD1 (5 bases). CDR1 KGHSH and CDR2 LQKENI come from the germline V gene. CDR3 size: 11 residues. V was trimmed by 5 bases and J by 8 bases, leaving 9 bases between them. CDR3 coding DNA: TGTGCCAGCTCAGCGACAGACGAAGCTTTCTTT. Translating gives CASSATDEAFF. Full variable domain (missing parts from reference TRBV18 and TRBJ1-1): NAGVMQNPRHLVRRRGQEARLRCSPMKGHSHVYWYRQLPEEGLKFMVYLQKENIIDESGMPKERFSAEFPKEGPSILRIQQVVRGDSAAYFCASSATDEAFFGQGTRLTVV.